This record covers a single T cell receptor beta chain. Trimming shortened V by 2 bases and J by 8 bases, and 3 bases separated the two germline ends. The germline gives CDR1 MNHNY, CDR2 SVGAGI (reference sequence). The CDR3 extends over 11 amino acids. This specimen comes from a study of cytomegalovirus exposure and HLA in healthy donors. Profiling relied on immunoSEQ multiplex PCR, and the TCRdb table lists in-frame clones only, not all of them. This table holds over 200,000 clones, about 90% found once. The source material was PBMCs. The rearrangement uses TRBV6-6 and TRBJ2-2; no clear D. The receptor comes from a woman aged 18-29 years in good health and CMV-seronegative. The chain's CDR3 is CASSYPGELFF. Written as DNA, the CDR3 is TGTGCCAGCAGTTACCCGGGGGAGCTGTTTTTT.